This paragraph covers one T cell receptor (beta chain) sequence. Its target is not known. Possible read error: a much larger clone is one base away. This sample was taken from a study of breast tumors, draining lymph nodes, adjacent tissues. Axillary draining lymph nodes of breast cancer patients supplied the node samples. Findings and caveats of the study: Luminal-like breast cancer showed significantly greater tumor-nontumor repertoire similarity than basal-like breast cancer did.

TCRdb re-derived calls from the multiplex PCR reads in MiXCR, one entry per CDR3 protein. The table has roughly 130,000 distinct CDR3 sequences, 15% to 20% seen once. The CDR3 totals 16 residues. The germline CDR1 and CDR2 sequences are KGHDR and SFDVKD. The clonotype comes from a female donor with breast cancer. Some clones in this sample may be carry-over from other donors' samples. Material: axillary lymph node tissue. V gene TRBV24-1 combines with J gene TRBJ2-5, with 8 bases lining up with TRBD2. The CDR3 region is CAISDSFRGGPETQYF. The CDR3 DNA sequence: TGTGCCATCAGTGATTCGTTCCGGGGGGGCCCAGAGACCCAGTACTTC.